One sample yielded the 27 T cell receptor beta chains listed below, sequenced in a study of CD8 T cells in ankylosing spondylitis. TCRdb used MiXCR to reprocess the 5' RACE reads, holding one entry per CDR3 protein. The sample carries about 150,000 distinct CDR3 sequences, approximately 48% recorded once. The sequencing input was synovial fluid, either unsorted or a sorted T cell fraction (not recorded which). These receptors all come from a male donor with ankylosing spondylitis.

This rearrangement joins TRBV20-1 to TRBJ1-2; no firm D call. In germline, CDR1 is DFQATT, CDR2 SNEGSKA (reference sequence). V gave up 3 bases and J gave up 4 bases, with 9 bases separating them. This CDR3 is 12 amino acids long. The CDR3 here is CSASWWAYGYTF. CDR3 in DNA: TGCAGTGCTAGCTGGTGGGCCTATGGCTACACCTTC.

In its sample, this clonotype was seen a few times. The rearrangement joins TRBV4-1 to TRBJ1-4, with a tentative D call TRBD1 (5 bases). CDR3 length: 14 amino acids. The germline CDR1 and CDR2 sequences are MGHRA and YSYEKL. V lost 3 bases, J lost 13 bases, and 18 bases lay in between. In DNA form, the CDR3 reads TGCGCCAGCAGCCAGGTTTGGGGACGGGGTAGACTGTTTTTT. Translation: CASSQVWGRGRLFF.

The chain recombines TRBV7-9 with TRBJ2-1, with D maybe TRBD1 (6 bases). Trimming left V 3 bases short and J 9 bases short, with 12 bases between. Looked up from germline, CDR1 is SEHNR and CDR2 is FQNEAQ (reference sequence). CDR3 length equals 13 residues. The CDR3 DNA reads TGTGCCAGCAGCTTTGTCAGGGACACTGAGCAGTTCTTC. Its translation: CASSFVRDTEQFF.

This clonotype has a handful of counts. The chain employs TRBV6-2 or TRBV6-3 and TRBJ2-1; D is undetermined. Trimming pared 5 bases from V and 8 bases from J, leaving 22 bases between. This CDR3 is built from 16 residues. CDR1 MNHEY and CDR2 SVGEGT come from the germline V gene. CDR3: CASSRSTPSSSYEQFF. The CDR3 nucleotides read TGTGCCAGCAGTCGGAGTACCCCCTCCTCATCTTATGAGCAGTTCTTC.

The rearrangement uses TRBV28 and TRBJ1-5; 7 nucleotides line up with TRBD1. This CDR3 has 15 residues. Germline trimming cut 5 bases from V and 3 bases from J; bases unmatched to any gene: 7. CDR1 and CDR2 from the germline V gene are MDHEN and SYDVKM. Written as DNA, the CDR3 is TGTGCCAGCAGTACCAACAGGGGTGACAATCAGCCCCAGCATTTT. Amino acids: CASSTNRGDNQPQHF.

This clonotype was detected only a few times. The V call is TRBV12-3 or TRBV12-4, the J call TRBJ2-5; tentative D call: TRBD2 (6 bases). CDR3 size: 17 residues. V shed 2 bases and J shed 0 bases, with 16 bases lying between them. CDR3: CASSLSGRAGNQETQYF. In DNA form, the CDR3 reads TGTGCCAGCAGTTTATCGGGACGGGCGGGAAACCAAGAGACCCAGTACTTC.

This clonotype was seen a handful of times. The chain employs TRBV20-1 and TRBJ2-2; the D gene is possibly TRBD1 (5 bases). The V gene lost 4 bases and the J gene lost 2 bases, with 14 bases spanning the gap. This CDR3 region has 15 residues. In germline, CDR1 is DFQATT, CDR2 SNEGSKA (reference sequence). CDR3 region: CSATARTPNTGELFF. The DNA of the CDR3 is TGCAGTGCTACAGCCAGGACACCCAACACCGGGGAGCTGTTTTTT.

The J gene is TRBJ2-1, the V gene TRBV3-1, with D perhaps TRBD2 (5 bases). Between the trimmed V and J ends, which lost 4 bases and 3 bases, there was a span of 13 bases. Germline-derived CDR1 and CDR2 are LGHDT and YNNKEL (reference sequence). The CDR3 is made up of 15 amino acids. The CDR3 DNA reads TGTGCCAGCAGCCCCGCTGACGGGATCTACAATGAGCAGTTCTTC. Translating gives CASSPADGIYNEQFF.

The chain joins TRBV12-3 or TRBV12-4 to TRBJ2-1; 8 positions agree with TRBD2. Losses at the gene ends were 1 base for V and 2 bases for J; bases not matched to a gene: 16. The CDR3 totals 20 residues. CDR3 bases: TGTGCCAGCAGTTTAGACCCGACTAGCGAACATAGGGCAGCCTACAATGAGCAGTTCTTC. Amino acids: CASSLDPTSEHRAAYNEQFF.

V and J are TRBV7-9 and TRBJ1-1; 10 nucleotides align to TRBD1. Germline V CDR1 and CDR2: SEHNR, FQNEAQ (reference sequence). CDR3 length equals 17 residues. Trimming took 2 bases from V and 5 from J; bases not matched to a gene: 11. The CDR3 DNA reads TGTGCCAGCAGCTTAACGGGACAGGGGCCCGGAGGAACTGAAGCTTTCTTT. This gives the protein CASSLTGQGPGGTEAFF. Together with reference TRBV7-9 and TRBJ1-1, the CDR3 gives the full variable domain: DTGVSQNPRHKITKRGQNVTFRCDPISEHNRLYWYRQTLGQGPEFLTYFQNEAQLEKSRLLSDRFSAERPKGSFSTLEIQRTEQGDSAMYLCASSLTGQGPGGTEAFFGQGTRLTVV.

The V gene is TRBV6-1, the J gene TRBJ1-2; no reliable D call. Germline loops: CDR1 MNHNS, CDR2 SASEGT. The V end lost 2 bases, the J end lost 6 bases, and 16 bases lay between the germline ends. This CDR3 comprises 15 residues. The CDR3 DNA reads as TGTGCCAGCAGTGAATCGGATGATGGGGTAAATGGCTACACCTTC. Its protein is CASSESDDGVNGYTF.

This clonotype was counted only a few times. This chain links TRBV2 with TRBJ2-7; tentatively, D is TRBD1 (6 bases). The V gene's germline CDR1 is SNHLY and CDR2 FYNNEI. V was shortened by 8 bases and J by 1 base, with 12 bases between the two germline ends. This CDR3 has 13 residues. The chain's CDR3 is CASQRTVSYEQYF. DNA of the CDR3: TGTGCCAGCCAAAGGACAGTATCCTACGAGCAGTACTTC.

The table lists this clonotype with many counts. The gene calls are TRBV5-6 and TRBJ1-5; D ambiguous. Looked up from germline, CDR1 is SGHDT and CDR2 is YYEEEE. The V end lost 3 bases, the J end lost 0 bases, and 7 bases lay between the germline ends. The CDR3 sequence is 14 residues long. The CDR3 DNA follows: TGTGCCAGCAGCTATAGTGATAGCAATCAGCCCCAGCATTTT. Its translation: CASSYSDSNQPQHF.

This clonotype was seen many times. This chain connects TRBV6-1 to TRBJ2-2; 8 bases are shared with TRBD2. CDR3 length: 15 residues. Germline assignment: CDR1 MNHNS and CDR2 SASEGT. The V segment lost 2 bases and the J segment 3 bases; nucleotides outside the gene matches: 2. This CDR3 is CASSEKAGDTGELFF. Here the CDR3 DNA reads TGTGCCAGCAGTGAAAAAGCGGGGGACACCGGGGAGCTGTTTTTT.

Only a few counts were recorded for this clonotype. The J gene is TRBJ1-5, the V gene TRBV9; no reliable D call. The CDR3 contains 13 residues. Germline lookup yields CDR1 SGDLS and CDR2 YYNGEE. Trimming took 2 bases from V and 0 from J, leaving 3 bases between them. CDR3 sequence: CASSVNSNQPQHF. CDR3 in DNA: TGTGCCAGCAGCGTCAATAGCAATCAGCCCCAGCATTTT. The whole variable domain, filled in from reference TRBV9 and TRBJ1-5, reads DSGVTQTPKHLITATGQRVTLRCSPRSGDLSVYWYQQSLDQGLQFLIQYYNGEERAKGNILERFSAQQFPDLHSELNLSSLELGDSALYFCASSVNSNQPQHFGDGTRLSIL.

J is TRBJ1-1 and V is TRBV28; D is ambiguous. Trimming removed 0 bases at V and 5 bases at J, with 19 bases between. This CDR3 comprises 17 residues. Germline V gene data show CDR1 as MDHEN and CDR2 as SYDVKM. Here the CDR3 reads CASSLWLWRGLGTEAFF. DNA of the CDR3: TGTGCCAGCAGTTTATGGTTGTGGCGCGGCCTCGGGACTGAAGCTTTCTTT.

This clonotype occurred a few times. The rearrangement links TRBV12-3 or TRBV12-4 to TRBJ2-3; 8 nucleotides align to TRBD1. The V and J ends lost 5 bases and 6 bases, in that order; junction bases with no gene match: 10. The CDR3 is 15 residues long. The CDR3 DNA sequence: TGTGCCAGCAGTCAGGACAGGGACCCCTTGGATACGCAGTATTTT. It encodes CASSQDRDPLDTQYF.

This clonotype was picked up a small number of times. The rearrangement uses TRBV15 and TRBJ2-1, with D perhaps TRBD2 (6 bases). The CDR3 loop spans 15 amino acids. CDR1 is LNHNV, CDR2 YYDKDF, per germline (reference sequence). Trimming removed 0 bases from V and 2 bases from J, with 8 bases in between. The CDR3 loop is CATSREEGTYNEQFF. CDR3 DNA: TGTGCCACCAGCAGAGAGGAGGGTACCTACAATGAGCAGTTCTTC.

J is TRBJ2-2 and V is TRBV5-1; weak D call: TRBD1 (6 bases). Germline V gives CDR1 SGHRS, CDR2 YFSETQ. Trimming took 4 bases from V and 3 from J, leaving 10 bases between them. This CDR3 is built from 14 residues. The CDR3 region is CASSVTGYTGELFF. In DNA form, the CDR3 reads TGCGCCAGCAGCGTCACAGGGTACACCGGGGAGCTGTTTTTT. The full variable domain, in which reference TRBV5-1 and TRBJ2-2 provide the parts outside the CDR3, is KAGVTQTPRYLIKTRGQQVTLSCSPISGHRSVSWYQQTPGQGLQFLFEYFSETQRNKGNFPGRFSGRQFSNSRSEMNVSTLELGDSALYLCASSVTGYTGELFFGEGSRLTVL.

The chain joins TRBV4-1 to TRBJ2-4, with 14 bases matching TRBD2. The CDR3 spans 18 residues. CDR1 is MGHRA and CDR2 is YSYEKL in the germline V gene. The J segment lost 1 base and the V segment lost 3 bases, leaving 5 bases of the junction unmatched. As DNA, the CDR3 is TGCGCCAGCAGCCAGCGATGGACTAGCGGGGGGGCCAAAAACATTCAGTACTTC. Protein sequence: CASSQRWTSGGAKNIQYF.

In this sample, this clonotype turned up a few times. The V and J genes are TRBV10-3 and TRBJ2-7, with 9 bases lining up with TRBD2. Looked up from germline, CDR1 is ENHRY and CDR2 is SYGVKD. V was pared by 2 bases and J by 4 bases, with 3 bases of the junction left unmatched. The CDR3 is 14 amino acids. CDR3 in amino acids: CAISETSGYYEQYF. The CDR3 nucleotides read TGTGCCATCAGTGAGACTAGCGGGTATTACGAGCAGTACTTC.

The CDR3 nucleotides are TGTGCCAGCAGCTTCGGCTGGGGAGACGGTCAGCCCCAGCATTTT. Translation gives CASSFGWGDGQPQHF. The chain has TRBV11-2 and TRBJ1-5; D call uncertain. This CDR3 comprises 15 residues. The V gene's germline CDR1 is SGHAT and CDR2 FQNNGV. V gave up 3 bases and J gave up 6 bases, with 15 bases separating them.

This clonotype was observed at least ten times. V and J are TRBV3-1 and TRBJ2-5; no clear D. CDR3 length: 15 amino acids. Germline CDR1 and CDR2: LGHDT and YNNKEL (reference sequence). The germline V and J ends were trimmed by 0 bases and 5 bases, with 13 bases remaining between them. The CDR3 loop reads CASSQDPDDRETQYF. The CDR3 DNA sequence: TGTGCCAGCAGCCAAGATCCCGACGATCGGGAGACCCAGTACTTC.

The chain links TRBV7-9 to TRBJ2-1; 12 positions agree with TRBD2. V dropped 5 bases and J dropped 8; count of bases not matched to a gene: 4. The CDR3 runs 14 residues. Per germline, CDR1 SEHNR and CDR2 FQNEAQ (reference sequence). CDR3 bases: TGTGCCAGCAGCCCGCGGACTAGCGGGGATGAGCAGTTCTTC. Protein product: CASSPRTSGDEQFF.

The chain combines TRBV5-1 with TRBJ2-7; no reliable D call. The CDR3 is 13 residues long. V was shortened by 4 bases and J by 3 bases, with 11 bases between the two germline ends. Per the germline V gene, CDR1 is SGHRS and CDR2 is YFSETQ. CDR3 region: CASSNADIYEQYF. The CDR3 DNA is TGCGCCAGCAGCAATGCTGACATCTACGAGCAGTACTTC.

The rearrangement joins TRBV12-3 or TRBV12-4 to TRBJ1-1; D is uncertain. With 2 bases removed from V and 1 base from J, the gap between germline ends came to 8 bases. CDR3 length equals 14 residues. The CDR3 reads CASSLLGGNTEAFF. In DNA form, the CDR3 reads TGTGCCAGCAGTTTATTAGGCGGGAACACTGAAGCTTTCTTT.

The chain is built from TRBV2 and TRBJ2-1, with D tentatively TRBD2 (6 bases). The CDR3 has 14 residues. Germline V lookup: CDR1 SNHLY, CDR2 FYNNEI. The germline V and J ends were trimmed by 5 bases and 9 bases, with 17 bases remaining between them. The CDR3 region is CASSMGEDRGEQFF. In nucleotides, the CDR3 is TGTGCCAGCAGTATGGGGGAGGATCGCGGTGAGCAGTTCTTC. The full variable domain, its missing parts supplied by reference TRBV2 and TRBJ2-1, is EPEVTQTPSHQVTQMGQEVILRCVPISNHLYFYWYRQILGQKVEFLVSFYNNEISEKSEIFDDQFSVERPDGSNFTLKIRSTKLEDSAMYFCASSMGEDRGEQFFGPGTRLTVL.